This TCR beta chain was sequenced during a study of T-cell reconstitution after alpha-beta-depleted transplantation in children. This CDR3 has 13 residues. V lost 4 bases to trimming and J lost 8 bases; unmatched junction nucleotides: 9. Germline V gives CDR1 SQVTM, CDR2 ANQGSEA. This clonotype was seen many times. Preparation of the TCRbeta library used unique molecular identifiers. TCRdb re-analysed the PCR reads in MiXCR, keeping a single row per CDR3 protein. The table has about 610,000 distinct CDR3 sequences, about 10% seen once; the top ten hold 4% to 5%. The receptor comes from a human donor who donated a stem cell graft to a child with acute myeloid leukemia. The sequenced sample was PBMCs from the stem cell graft donor, obtained from the stem cell graft. The J gene is TRBJ1-2, the V gene TRBV29-1; 8 nucleotides line up with TRBD1. The CDR3, as DNA: TGCAGCGTTGTTGGCAGGGGGCAAGGGGGCTACACCTTC. This codes for CSVVGRGQGGYTF. The full variable domain, completed using reference TRBV29-1 and TRBJ1-2, is SAVISQKPSRDICQRGTSLTIQCQVDSQVTMMFWYRQQPGQSLTLIATANQGSEATYESGFVIDKFPISRPNLTFSTLTVSNMSPEDSSIYLCSVVGRGQGGYTFGSGTRLTVV.